This T cell receptor (beta chain) originates from a study of T-cell memory formation after mild COVID-19. TCRdb fed the 5' RACE reads into MiXCR, producing one record per CDR3 protein. The sample shows about 140,000 distinct CDR3 sequences, roughly 6.2% of them seen only once. Germline CDR1 MNHNY, CDR2 SVGAGI (reference sequence). CDR3 size: 14 residues. V lost 2 bases to trimming and J lost 9 bases, with 16 bases between them. The chain uses TRBV6-6 and TRBJ1-1; D gene ambiguous. The specimen was PBMCs or a T cell subset sorted from them (not recorded which). This receptor was identified in an adult woman who had mild COVID-19 (a few samples of this study predate the infection). Cell type and time point are not known. Here the CDR3 DNA reads TGTGCCAGCAGTTACGTCGGTAGTATTCGGAAAGCTTTCTTT. Its translation is CASSYVGSIRKAFF.